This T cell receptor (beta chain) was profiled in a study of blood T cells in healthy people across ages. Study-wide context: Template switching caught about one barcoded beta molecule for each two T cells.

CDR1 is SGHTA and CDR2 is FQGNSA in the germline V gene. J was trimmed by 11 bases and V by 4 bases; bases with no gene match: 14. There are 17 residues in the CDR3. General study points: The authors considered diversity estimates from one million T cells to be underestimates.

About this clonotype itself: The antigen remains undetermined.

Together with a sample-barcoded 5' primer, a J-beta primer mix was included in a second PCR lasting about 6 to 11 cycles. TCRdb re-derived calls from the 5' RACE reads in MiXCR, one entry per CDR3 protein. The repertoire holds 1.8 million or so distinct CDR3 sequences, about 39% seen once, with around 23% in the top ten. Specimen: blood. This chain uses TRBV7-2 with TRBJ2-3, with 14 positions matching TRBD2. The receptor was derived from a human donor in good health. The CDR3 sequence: CASSSGTSGGQKGRQYF. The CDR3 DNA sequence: TGTGCCAGCAGCTCCGGGACTAGCGGGGGACAAAAAGGGAGGCAGTATTTT.